This T cell receptor (beta chain) was identified during a study of shared clonotypes between healthy human individuals. Measured with immunoSEQ multiplex PCR; TCRdb has only the in-frame clones, and not every one. The table lists around 600,000 clones, more than 95% of them singletons. This CDR3 contains 18 residues. Germline V lookup: CDR1 LGHNA, CDR2 YNFKEQ. Trimming took off 4 bases at V and 4 bases at J, with 22 bases between the two ends. The origin of this receptor is a woman in her thirties in good health. The chain has TRBV4-2 and TRBJ2-2; no clear D. The material sequenced was naive CD4+ T cells sorted from blood. This sample's subset: CD45RA+ positively selected. In nucleotides, the CDR3 is TGTGCCAGCAGCCTGTCATGGAGTCGCGGCAAGAGCACCGGGGAGCTGTTTTTT. Residues: CASSLSWSRGKSTGELFF.